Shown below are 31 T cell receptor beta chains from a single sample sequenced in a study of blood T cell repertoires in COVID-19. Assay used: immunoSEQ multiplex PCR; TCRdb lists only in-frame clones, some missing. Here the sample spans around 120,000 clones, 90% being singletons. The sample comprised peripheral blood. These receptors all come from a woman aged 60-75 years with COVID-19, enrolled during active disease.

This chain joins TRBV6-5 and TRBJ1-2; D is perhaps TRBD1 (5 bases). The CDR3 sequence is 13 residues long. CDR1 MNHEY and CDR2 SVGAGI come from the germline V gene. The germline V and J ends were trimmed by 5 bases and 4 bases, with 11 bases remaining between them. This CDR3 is CASSLDSLYGYTF. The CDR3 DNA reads TGTGCCAGCAGTCTAGACAGCCTCTATGGCTACACCTTC.

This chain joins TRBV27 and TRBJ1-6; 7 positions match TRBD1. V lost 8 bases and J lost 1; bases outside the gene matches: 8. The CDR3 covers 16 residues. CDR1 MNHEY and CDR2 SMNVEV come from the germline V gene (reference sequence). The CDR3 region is CASAPSQGSYNSPLHF. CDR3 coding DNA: TGTGCCAGCGCTCCTTCACAGGGGTCCTATAATTCACCCCTCCACTTT.

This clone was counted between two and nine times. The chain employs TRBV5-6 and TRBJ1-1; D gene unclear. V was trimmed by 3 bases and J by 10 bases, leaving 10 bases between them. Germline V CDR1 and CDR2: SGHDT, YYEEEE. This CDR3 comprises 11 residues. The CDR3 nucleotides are TGTGCCAGCAGCTACCGGGGAATAGCTTTCTTT. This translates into CASSYRGIAFF.

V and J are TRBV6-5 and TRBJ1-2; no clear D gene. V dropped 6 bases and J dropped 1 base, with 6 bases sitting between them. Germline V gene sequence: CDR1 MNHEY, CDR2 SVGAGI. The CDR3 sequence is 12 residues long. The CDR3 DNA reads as TGTGCCAGCAGGGGAGATAACTATGGCTACACCTTC. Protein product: CASRGDNYGYTF.

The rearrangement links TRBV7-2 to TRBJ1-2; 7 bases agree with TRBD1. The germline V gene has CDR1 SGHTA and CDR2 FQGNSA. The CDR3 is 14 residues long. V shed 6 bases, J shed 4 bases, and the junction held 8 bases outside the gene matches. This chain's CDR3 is CASSLQQGPYGYTF. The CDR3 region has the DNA TGTGCCAGCAGTTTGCAACAGGGGCCCTATGGCTACACCTTC.

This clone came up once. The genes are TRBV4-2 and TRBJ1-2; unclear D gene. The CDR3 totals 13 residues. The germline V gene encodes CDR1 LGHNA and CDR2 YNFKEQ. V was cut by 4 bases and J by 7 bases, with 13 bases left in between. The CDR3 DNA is TGTGCCAGCAGCCCACGCGATCGGTCTGGCTACACCTTC. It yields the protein CASSPRDRSGYTF.

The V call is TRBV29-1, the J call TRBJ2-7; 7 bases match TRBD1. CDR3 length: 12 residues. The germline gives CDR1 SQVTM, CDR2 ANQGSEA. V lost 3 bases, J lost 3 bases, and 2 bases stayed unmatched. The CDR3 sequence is CSVEAGGYEQYF. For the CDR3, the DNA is TGCAGCGTTGAGGCAGGGGGCTACGAGCAGTACTTC.

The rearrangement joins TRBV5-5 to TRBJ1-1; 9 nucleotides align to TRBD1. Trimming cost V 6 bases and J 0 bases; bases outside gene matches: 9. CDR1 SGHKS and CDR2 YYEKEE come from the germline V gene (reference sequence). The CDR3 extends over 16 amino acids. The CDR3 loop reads CASTWGTGPVNTEAFF. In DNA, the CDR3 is TGTGCCAGCACCTGGGGGACAGGGCCGGTGAACACTGAAGCTTTCTTT.

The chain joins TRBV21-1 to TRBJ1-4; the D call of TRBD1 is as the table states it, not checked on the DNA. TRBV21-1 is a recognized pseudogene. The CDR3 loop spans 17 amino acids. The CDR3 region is CASSKEVTDRGDEKLFF. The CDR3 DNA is TGTGCCAGCAGCAAAGAGGTGACCGACAGGGGAGACGAAAAACTGTTTTTT.

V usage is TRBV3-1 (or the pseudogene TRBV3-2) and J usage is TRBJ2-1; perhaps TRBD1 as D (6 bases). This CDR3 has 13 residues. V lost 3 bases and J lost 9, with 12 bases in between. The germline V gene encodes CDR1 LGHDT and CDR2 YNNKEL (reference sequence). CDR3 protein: CASSQDRGIEQFF. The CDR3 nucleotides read TGTGCCAGCAGCCAGGATAGGGGGATTGAGCAGTTCTTC.

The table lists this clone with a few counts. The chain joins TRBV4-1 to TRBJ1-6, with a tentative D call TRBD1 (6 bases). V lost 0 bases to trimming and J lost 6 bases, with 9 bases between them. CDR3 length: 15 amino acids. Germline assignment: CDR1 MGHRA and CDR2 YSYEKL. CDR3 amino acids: CASSQDTGINSPLHF. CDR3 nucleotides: TGCGCCAGCAGCCAAGATACAGGGATTAATTCACCCCTCCACTTT.

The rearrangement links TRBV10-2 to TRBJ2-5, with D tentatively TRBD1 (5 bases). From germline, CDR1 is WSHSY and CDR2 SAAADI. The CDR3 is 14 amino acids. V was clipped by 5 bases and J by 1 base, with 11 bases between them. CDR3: CASSLGQSQETQYF. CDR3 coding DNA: TGCGCCAGCAGTTTGGGGCAGTCCCAAGAGACCCAGTACTTC.

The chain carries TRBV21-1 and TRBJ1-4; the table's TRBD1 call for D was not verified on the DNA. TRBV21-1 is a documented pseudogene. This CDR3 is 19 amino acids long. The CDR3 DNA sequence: TGTGCCAGCCAGTTCCCCCGCCGGGACAGGGGCGCAACTAATGAAAAACTGTTTTTT. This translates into CASQFPRRDRGATNEKLFF.

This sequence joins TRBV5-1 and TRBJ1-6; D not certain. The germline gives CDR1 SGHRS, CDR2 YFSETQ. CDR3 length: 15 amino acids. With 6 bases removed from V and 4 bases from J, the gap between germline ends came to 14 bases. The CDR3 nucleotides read TGCGCCAGCACAACACAAACGCCTTATAATTCACCCCTCCACTTT. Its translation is CASTTQTPYNSPLHF.

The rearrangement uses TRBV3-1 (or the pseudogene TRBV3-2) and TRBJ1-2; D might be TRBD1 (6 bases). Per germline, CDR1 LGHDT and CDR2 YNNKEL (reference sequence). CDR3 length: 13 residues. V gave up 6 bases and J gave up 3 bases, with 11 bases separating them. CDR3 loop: CASSPGDDYGYTF. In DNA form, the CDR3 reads TGTGCCAGCAGTCCAGGGGACGACTATGGCTACACCTTC.

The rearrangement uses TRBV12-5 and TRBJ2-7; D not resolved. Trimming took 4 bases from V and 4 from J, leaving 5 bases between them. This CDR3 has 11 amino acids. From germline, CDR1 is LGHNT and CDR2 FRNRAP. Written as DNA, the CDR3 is TGTGCTAGTGGTTCGACTTACGAGCAGTACTTC. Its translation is CASGSTYEQYF.

The CDR3 DNA reads TGTGCCAGCAGCTTGGCCGTTGTTCGGTCGGCAGATACGCAGTATTTT. Its translation is CASSLAVVRSADTQYF. This sequence joins TRBV5-4 and TRBJ2-3, with unresolved D. This CDR3 has 16 residues. The V gene lost 0 bases and the J gene lost 4 bases, with 15 bases spanning the gap. CDR1 and CDR2 from the germline V gene are SGHNT and YYREEE (reference sequence).

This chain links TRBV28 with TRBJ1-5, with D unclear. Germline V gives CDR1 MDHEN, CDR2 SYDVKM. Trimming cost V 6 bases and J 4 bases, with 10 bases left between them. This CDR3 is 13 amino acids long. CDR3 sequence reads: CASSFKLNQPQHF. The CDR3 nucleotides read TGTGCCAGCAGCTTTAAACTTAATCAGCCCCAGCATTTT.

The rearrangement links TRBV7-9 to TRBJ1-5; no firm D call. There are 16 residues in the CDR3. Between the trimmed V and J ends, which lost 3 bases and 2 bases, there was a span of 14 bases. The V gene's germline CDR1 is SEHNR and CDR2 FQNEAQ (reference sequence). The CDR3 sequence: CASSLEGSGGNQPQHF. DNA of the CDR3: TGTGCCAGCAGCTTGGAAGGGTCCGGGGGCAATCAGCCCCAGCATTTT.

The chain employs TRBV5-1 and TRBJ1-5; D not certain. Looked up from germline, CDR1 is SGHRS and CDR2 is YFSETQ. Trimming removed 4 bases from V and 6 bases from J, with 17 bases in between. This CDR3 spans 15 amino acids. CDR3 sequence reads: CASSLGSGEGQPQHF. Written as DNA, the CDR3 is TGCGCCAGCAGCCTGGGGTCGGGTGAGGGTCAGCCCCAGCATTTT.

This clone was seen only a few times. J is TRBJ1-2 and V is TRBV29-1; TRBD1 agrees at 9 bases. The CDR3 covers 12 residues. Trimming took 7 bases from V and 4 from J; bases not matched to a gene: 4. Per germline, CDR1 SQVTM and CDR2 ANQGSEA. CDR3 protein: CSATTGGYGYTF. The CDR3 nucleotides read TGCAGCGCCACGACAGGGGGCTATGGCTACACCTTC.

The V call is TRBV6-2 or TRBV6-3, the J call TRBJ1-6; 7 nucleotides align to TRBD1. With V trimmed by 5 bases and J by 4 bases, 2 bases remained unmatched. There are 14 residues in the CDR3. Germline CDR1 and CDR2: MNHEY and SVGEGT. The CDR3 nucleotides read TGTGCCAGCAGTCCGGGACAGTATAATTCACCCCTCCACTTT. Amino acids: CASSPGQYNSPLHF.

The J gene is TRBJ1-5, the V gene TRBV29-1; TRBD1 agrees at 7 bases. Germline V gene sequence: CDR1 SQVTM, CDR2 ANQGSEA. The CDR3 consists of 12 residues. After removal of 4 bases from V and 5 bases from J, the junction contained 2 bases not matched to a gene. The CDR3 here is CSVGGTDQPQHF. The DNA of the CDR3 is TGCAGCGTTGGAGGGACAGATCAGCCCCAGCATTTT.

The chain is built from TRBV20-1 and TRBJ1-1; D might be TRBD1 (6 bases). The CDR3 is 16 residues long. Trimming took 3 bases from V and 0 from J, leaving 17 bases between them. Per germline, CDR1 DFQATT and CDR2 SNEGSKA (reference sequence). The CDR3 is CSASGTSQGLNTEAFF. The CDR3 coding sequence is TGCAGTGCTAGTGGAACCTCACAGGGATTGAACACTGAAGCTTTCTTT.

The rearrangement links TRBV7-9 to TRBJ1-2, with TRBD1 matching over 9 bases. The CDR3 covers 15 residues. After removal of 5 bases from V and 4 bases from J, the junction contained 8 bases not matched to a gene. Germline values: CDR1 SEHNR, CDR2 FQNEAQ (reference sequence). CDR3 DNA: TGTGCCAGCAGCCAGCCGGGACAGGGCTTCTATGGCTACACCTTC. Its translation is CASSQPGQGFYGYTF. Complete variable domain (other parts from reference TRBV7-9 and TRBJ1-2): DTGVSQNPRHKITKRGQNVTFRCDPISEHNRLYWYRQTLGQGPEFLTYFQNEAQLEKSRLLSDRFSAERPKGSFSTLEIQRTEQGDSAMYLCASSQPGQGFYGYTFGSGTRLTVV.

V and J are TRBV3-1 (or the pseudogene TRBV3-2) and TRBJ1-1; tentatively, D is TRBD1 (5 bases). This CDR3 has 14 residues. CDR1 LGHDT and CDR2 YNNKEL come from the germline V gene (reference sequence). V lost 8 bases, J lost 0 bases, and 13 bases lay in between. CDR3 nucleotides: TGTGCCAGCGGAAGGGGCCGCATGAACACTGAAGCTTTCTTT. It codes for CASGRGRMNTEAFF.

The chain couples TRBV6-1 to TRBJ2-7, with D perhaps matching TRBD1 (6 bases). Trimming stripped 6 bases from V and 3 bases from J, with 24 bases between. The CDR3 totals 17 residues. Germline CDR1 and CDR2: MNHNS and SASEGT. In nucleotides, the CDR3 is TGTGCCAGCAGCGAAAGGGGAGAGGGACACATGTACTACGAGCAGTACTTC. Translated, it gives CASSERGEGHMYYEQYF.

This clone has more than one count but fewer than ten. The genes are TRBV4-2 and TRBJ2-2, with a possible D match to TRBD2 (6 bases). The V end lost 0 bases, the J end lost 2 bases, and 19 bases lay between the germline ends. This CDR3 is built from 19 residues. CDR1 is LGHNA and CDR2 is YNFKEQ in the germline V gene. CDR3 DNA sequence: TGTGCCAGCAGCCAAGATAATCTCTTCGGGACTTACAACACCGGGGAGCTGTTTTTT. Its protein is CASSQDNLFGTYNTGELFF.

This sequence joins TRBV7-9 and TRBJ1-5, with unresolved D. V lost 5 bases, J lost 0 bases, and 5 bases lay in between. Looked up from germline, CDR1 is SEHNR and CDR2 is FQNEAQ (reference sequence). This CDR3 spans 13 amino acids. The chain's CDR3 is CASSRDSNQPQHF. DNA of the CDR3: TGTGCCAGCAGCAGAGATAGCAATCAGCCCCAGCATTTT.

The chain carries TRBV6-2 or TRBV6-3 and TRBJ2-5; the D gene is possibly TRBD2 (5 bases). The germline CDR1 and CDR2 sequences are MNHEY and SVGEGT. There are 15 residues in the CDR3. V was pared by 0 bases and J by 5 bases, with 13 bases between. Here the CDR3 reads CASSYSYREGETQYF. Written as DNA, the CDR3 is TGTGCCAGCAGTTACTCGTATCGAGAGGGTGAGACCCAGTACTTC.

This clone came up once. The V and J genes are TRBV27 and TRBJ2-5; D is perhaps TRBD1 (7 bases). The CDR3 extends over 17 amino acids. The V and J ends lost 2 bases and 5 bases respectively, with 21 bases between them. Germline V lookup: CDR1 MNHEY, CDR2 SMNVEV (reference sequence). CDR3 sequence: CASSLPKQGPTRETQYF. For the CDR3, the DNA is TGTGCCAGCAGTTTACCCAAACAGGGGCCGACTAGGGAGACCCAGTACTTC.